The 10 T cell receptor beta chains reported below all come from one sample, sequenced in a study of T cells in Graves' hyperthyroidism and ophthalmopathy. Amplification yielded TCR beta CDR3 regions, with RNA transcripts as the source. Carried out on the TCR CDR3, a first-round RT-PCR used the HTBI primer set. TCRdb re-called the multiplex PCR reads with MiXCR, one entry per CDR3 protein. This sample has fewer than 400,000 distinct CDR3 sequences; about 14% occur once, and the top ten carry 25% to 30%. The sequencing input was blood. These receptors were obtained from a man in his forties or fifties with Graves' ophthalmopathy.

The CDR3 here is CASSTLDGNTEAFF. The CDR3 region has the DNA TGTGCCAGTAGTACACTCGACGGGAACACTGAAGCTTTCTTT. This sequence joins TRBV19 and TRBJ1-1; D is unclear. Germline V lookup: CDR1 LNHDA, CDR2 SQIVND (reference sequence). The CDR3 is 14 amino acids. V was trimmed by 4 bases and J by 1 base, leaving 10 bases between them.

The chain links TRBV12-3 or TRBV12-4 to TRBJ1-6; D is unresolved. CDR3 size: 15 residues. The V end was cut by 6 bases, the J end by 0 bases, with 9 bases between. In DNA, the CDR3 is TGTGCCAGCAGGGCGAGGAGCTCCTATAATTCACCCCTCCACTTT. This gives the protein CASRARSSYNSPLHF.

A few counts support this clonotype. V gene TRBV29-1 combines with J gene TRBJ2-7; a possible D gene is TRBD1 (5 bases). The CDR3 sequence is 12 residues long. Per the germline V gene, CDR1 is SQVTM and CDR2 is ANQGSEA. The V gene lost 4 bases and the J gene lost 7 bases, with 14 bases spanning the gap. Here the CDR3 DNA reads TGCAGCGTTGCCTTGGGGCTGGGGGAGCAGTACTTC. Translation gives CSVALGLGEQYF.

This clonotype has ten or more counts. The chain recombines TRBV11-2 with TRBJ2-5; no reliable D call. Trimming shortened V by 1 base and J by 1 base, and 4 bases separated the two germline ends. The CDR3 length is 13 residues. The germline V gene encodes CDR1 SGHAT and CDR2 FQNNGV. The CDR3 loop is CASSLVPQETQYF. DNA for the CDR3: TGTGCCAGCAGCTTAGTACCCCAAGAGACCCAGTACTTC.

In this sample, this clonotype turned up many times. The rearrangement links TRBV5-1 to TRBJ2-2; TRBD2 aligns across 10 bases. CDR1 is SGHRS, CDR2 YFSETQ, per germline. The trim removed 0 bases at V and 4 bases at J, leaving 18 bases unmatched. The CDR3 is 21 amino acids. CDR3 protein: CASSLALGRGRLAGVTGELFF. In DNA, the CDR3 is TGCGCCAGCAGCTTGGCCCTTGGAAGAGGACGGCTAGCGGGAGTCACCGGGGAGCTGTTTTTT.

This clonotype was counted a few times. The chain couples TRBV12-3 or TRBV12-4 to TRBJ1-6, with 7 bases matching TRBD1. Germline trimming cut 1 base from V and 8 bases from J; bases unmatched to any gene: 5. This CDR3 has 15 residues. Written as DNA, the CDR3 is TGTGCCAGCAGTTTAGGGGGACAGCCAGATTCACCCCTCCACTTT. Translation: CASSLGGQPDSPLHF.

This clonotype has a handful of counts. The CDR3, as DNA: TGTGCCAGCAGCTGGGACAGGGGGCTTCAGCCCCAGCATTTT. It yields the protein CASSWDRGLQPQHF. This chain links TRBV12-3 or TRBV12-4 with TRBJ1-5, with 12 positions matching TRBD1. This CDR3 is 14 amino acids long. Germline trimming cut 6 bases from V and 6 bases from J; bases unmatched to any gene: 3.

The table lists this clonotype with a few counts. The J gene is TRBJ2-7, the V gene TRBV5-1, with 10 bases identical to TRBD2. Germline loops: CDR1 SGHRS, CDR2 YFSETQ. The V segment lost 0 bases and the J segment 2 bases; nucleotides outside the gene matches: 14. The CDR3 is 19 amino acids. CDR3 region: CASSLAIASGRRTTYEQYF. The DNA for the CDR3 is TGCGCCAGCAGCTTGGCTATAGCTAGCGGGAGAAGGACAACCTACGAGCAGTACTTC.

This clonotype was found many times. The gene calls are TRBV2 and TRBJ2-6, with 8 nucleotides matching TRBD1. V lost 6 bases and J lost 1; bases outside the gene matches: 5. There are 16 residues in the CDR3. Per the germline V gene, CDR1 is SNHLY and CDR2 is FYNNEI. In nucleotides, the CDR3 is TGTGCCAGCAGCGTGGACAGGGCTTCTGGGGCCAACGTCCTGACTTTC. Translated: CASSVDRASGANVLTF.

There are many counts of this clonotype. The chain uses TRBV10-3 and TRBJ2-1; 12 bases line up with TRBD2. Trimming cost V 3 bases and J 0 bases; bases outside gene matches: 12. Germline V gene sequence: CDR1 ENHRY, CDR2 SYGVKD. The CDR3 is made up of 20 amino acids. CDR3 nucleotides: TGTGCCATCAGTGATCCAACGGGACTAGCGGGTGGAAGCTCCTACAATGAGCAGTTCTTC. Protein product: CAISDPTGLAGGSSYNEQFF.